A selection of T cell receptor beta chains follows, all from one sample in a study of CD4 T cells in relation to SARS-CoV-2 and coronaviruses. Data came from immunoSEQ multiplex PCR; TCRdb stores just in-frame clones and leaves some out. The sample has under 20,000 clones, roughly 77% seen once. No antigens are known for them. What was sequenced was CD4+ T cells from PBMCs, cultured in vitro. The receptors here all came from a human donor in good health. CDR3s include the opening cysteine and the closing phenylalanine or tryptophan.

CASSAAGTVADNEQFF	TRBV25-1	TRBJ2-1
CASSLSIGRDSKETF	TRBV7-8	TRBJ1-2
CASSVDPRGFSETGELFF	TRBV9	TRBJ2-2
CASSSGSSGAGANEKLFF	TRBV5-1	TRBJ1-4
CASSSGGPLRGEQFF	TRBV27	TRBJ2-1
CASSLRGELFF	TRBV13	TRBJ2-2
CASSEGNRNSYEQYF	TRBV2	TRBJ2-7
CASSFGRGWGQPQHF	TRBV28	TRBJ1-5
CASTGPRTSLTGELFF	TRBV19	TRBJ2-2
CASSPSSGGRKNTEAFF	TRBV3-1/TRBV3-2	TRBJ1-1
CASSLGLVDTQYF	TRBV5-1	TRBJ2-3
CASTIYQGLARPGELFF	TRBV5-4	TRBJ2-2
CASSLGGQGYEQYF	TRBV11-2	TRBJ2-7
CASSLAENNYEQYF	TRBV7-9	TRBJ2-7
CSASFDGGNTEAFF	TRBV20-1	TRBJ1-1
CASSIGQNHQPQHF	TRBV19	TRBJ1-5
CASSLTGGKDSPLHF	TRBV9	TRBJ1-6
CASSSAGPQLEKLFF	TRBV10-2	TRBJ1-4
CASSVRAGGNEKLFF	TRBV5-1	TRBJ1-4
CASRPGLAGNEQFF	TRBV6-5	TRBJ2-1
CASMPLAGYSEAFF	TRBV6-5	TRBJ1-1
CASSSGDRGRIETQYF	TRBV7-9	TRBJ2-5
CASSFSTGAATEAFF	TRBV27	TRBJ1-1
CASSPANTGELFF	TRBV27	TRBJ2-2
CASSQGSSANEQFF	TRBV4-2	TRBJ2-1
CASSQDRASGANVLTF	TRBV2	TRBJ2-6
CASSVLGLAGTDTQYF	TRBV2	TRBJ2-3
CASRSVSVNQPQHF	TRBV2	TRBJ1-5
CASSTSGTSGGLAKNIQYF	TRBV19	TRBJ2-4
CATKGQSLYGYTF	TRBV27	TRBJ1-2
CASSPLSGSMSFTDTQYF	TRBV18	TRBJ2-3
CASSLPPSYNEQFF	TRBV5-1	TRBJ2-1
CASSEAGGPSYEQYF	TRBV6-1	TRBJ2-7
CASSPRGGTSGANVLTF	TRBV14	TRBJ2-6
CASSLGTGVNSPLHF	TRBV27	TRBJ1-6
CASSVGGLYNEQFF	TRBV9	TRBJ2-1
CASSLSQGTRNEQFF	TRBV7-3	TRBJ2-1
CASSIGVAASGGSTDTQYF	TRBV19	TRBJ2-3
CASSRPTSGSNEQYF	TRBV7-3	TRBJ2-7
CASRVATEAFF	TRBV7-9	TRBJ1-1
CASSLEALGDIQYF	TRBV27	TRBJ2-4
CASRPGTSIYEQYF	TRBV28	TRBJ2-7
CASSPDRGITWTTEAFF	TRBV7-6	TRBJ1-1
CASSQRQSYGYTF	TRBV3-1/TRBV3-2	TRBJ1-2
CASSEQQWGQGELFF	TRBV6-1	TRBJ2-2
CASSLSGNTGELFF	TRBV5-1	TRBJ2-2
CASSWGQRTNSPLHF	TRBV5-6	TRBJ1-6
CASSLDSHEQFF	TRBV7-6	TRBJ2-1
CASSSSGTKDTEAFF	TRBV28	TRBJ1-1